These T cell receptor beta chains were read from a single sample in a study of shared clonotypes between healthy human individuals. Assay used: immunoSEQ multiplex PCR; TCRdb lists only in-frame clones, some missing. The sample has 400,000 to 500,000 clones, 79% seen once. Sequencing was done on a sample of PBMCs. The source is a woman aged 35 to 49 in good health. Some clones in this sample may be carry-over from other donors' samples. Each CDR3 is given with its conserved first and last residue. A D gene is named only where the DNA matches it firmly. Rows give clone size only sometimes, using once, few, many, or a class for an expanded clone.

clone size	J gene	D gene	V gene	CDR3 DNA	CDR3 protein
-	TRBJ1-6	-	TRBV11-3	TGTGCCAGCAGCTTCCGCCCACGGGAGGATAGTTCACCCCTCCACTTT	CASSFRPREDSSPLHF
-	TRBJ2-1	TRBD2	TRBV7-3	TGTGCCAGCAGCTTAATGGCCGGGACTACGCTCAATGAGCAGTTCTTC	CASSLMAGTTLNEQFF
-	TRBJ2-2	TRBD1	TRBV5-1	TGCGCCAGCAGTCGGGACAGGAACACCGGGGAGCTGTTTTTT	CASSRDRNTGELFF
once	TRBJ2-3	-	TRBV30	TGTGCCTGGAGTGTAATGCAGGCCTTTACAGATACGCAGTATTTT	CAWSVMQAFTDTQYF
-	TRBJ1-1	-	TRBV18	TGTGCCAGCTCACCACGTAGCGGGGGCAAGAACACTGAAGCTTTCTTT	CASSPRSGGKNTEAFF
-	TRBJ1-1	TRBD1	TRBV7-8	TGTGCCAGCAGCTTAGGGTTGAGGACAGGGGGGGACACTGAAGCTTTCTTT	CASSLGLRTGGDTEAFF
-	TRBJ2-1	TRBD2	TRBV5-5	TGTGCCAGCAGCGATACTAGCGGGGCTAGCGAGCAGTTCTTC	CASSDTSGASEQFF
-	TRBJ2-1	TRBD2	TRBV27	TGTGCCAGCAGTATGGGGGGCGGGAGGGCATTGTTTGAGCAGTTCTTC	CASSMGGGRALFEQFF
-	TRBJ1-3	-	TRBV4-2	TGTGCCAGCAGCCCCTCACGACAGATCGGAAACACCATATATTTT	CASSPSRQIGNTIYF
-	TRBJ2-3	TRBD1	TRBV28	TGTGCCAGCAGTTACAGGGGGCGCGGGACAGATACGCAGTATTTT	CASSYRGRGTDTQYF
-	TRBJ2-5	-	TRBV30	TGTGCCTGGAGTGCTTTGGAAGAGACCCAGTACTTC	CAWSALEETQYF
-	TRBJ1-2	-	TRBV9	TGTGCCAGCAGCGTAGGGGCTCGGGACTATGGCTACACCTTC	CASSVGARDYGYTF
-	TRBJ2-2	-	TRBV6-6	TGTGCCAGCAGTGGGGTAGCGGAAACCGGGGAGCTGTTTTTT	CASSGVAETGELFF
-	TRBJ2-5	-	TRBV7-7	TGTGCCAGCAGCCCGACAGGAATCCAAGAGACCCAGTACTTC	CASSPTGIQETQYF
-	TRBJ2-5	TRBD1	TRBV4-2	TGTGCCAGCAGCCGTGGGACAGGGGAATGGGAGACCCAGTACTTC	CASSRGTGEWETQYF
once	TRBJ2-2	TRBD2	TRBV7-3	TGTGCCAGCAGCAGGGGGACTAGCCATAACACCGGGGAGCTGTTTTTT	CASSRGTSHNTGELFF
many	TRBJ2-1	-	TRBV4-2	TGTGCCAGCAGCCAAGGTGAGAATGAGCAGTTCTTC	CASSQGENEQFF
-	TRBJ2-1	TRBD1	TRBV5-1	TGCGCCAGCAGCTTGGATGGACAGGGGACCTACAATGAGCAGTTCTTC	CASSLDGQGTYNEQFF
-	TRBJ2-5	-	TRBV2	TGTGCCAGCAGTACATCGACAGGCCGGCGGGAGACCCAGTACTTC	CASSTSTGRRETQYF
-	TRBJ2-7	-	TRBV30	TGTGCCTGGAGTGCGGTAGCAGGAGGGGCCTACGAGCAGTACTTC	CAWSAVAGGAYEQYF
once	TRBJ1-1	-	TRBV29-1	TGCAGCGTTGAAGGGGTCGCCGGAGCCATGAACACTGAAGCTTTCTTT	CSVEGVAGAMNTEAFF
-	TRBJ2-3	-	TRBV27	TGTGCCAGCGAGGGTCGGGGCACAGATACGCAGTATTTT	CASEGRGTDTQYF
-	TRBJ2-3	-	TRBV2	TGTGCCACCTTTGGGGGAGACTCCCGCACAGATACGCAGTATTTT	CATFGGDSRTDTQYF
many	TRBJ1-1	-	TRBV5-4	TGTGCCAGCAGCTTCGAGGTAGATAAAATGAACACTGAAGCTTTCTTT	CASSFEVDKMNTEAFF
-	TRBJ1-3	TRBD1	TRBV5-4	TGTGCCAGCAGCCGAGGACAGGGGTCTGGAAACACCATATATTTT	CASSRGQGSGNTIYF
-	TRBJ2-2	-	TRBV11-2	TGTGCCAGCAGCTTATTGACAGGGAACACCGGGGAGCTGTTTTTT	CASSLLTGNTGELFF
-	TRBJ2-7	-	TRBV28	TGTGCCAGCAGTTTCACGGGGGGCGGGTCCTACGAGCAGTACTTC	CASSFTGGGSYEQYF
-	TRBJ2-5	TRBD2	TRBV10-3	TGTGCCATCAGTCCGGGACTAGCGGGAGGGCAAGAGACCCAGTACTTC	CAISPGLAGGQETQYF
-	TRBJ2-7	-	TRBV27	TGTGCCAGCAGTTTTGGGGGGGGCAGAATCTACGAGCAGTACTTC	CASSFGGGRIYEQYF
-	TRBJ1-2	-	TRBV28	TGTGCCACCCTGGTCGGGGGGGCTGACTATGGCTACACCTTC	CATLVGGADYGYTF
-	TRBJ1-6	-	TRBV28	TGTGCCAGCAGTCCGACAGTTGGTCTTAATTCACCCCTCCACTTT	CASSPTVGLNSPLHF
few	TRBJ2-5	-	TRBV5-1	TGCGCCAGCAGCTTTCCCGGGAGAGGCGGGACCCAGTACTTC	CASSFPGRGGTQYF
-	TRBJ2-7	-	TRBV9	TGTGCCAGCAGCGTAGCCGGATCCTACGAGCAGTACTTC	CASSVAGSYEQYF
-	TRBJ2-2	-	TRBV9	TGTGCCAGCAGCGTAGTATCAGGAATGAACACCGGGGAGCTGTTTTTT	CASSVVSGMNTGELFF
-	TRBJ1-4	TRBD1	TRBV5-6	TGTGCCAGCAGCTCCACCGGGACAGGGAGTGAAAAACTGTTTTTT	CASSSTGTGSEKLFF
-	TRBJ1-1	-	TRBV7-4	TGTGCCAGCAGCTTAGCTCGAGGGCCCGCAGCTTTCTTT	CASSLARGPAAFF
-	TRBJ2-3	TRBD2	TRBV5-4	TGTGCCAGCAGCTTGTCGGCTAGCGGGAGGGGCGGGGATACGCAGTATTTT	CASSLSASGRGGDTQYF
-	TRBJ2-2	TRBD2	TRBV7-3	TGTGCCAGCAGCAACGGGCCGACTAGCGGGATTACCGGGGAGCTGTTTTTT	CASSNGPTSGITGELFF
-	TRBJ2-7	TRBD2	TRBV5-4	TGTGCCAGTAGACTCAGCGGGACCGAGGGCGAGCAGTACTTC	CASRLSGTEGEQYF
-	TRBJ2-2	TRBD1	TRBV19	TGTGCCAGTCGTACAGGGGTCCGCACCGGGGAGCTGTTTTTT	CASRTGVRTGELFF
-	TRBJ1-2	TRBD1	TRBV28	TGTGCCAGCAGTTTGGGACAGGGGACTGGGTATGGCTACACCTTC	CASSLGQGTGYGYTF
-	TRBJ2-7	-	TRBV28	TGTGCCAGCAGTTTAGTCACTTCGGGTTACGAGCAGTACTTC	CASSLVTSGYEQYF
-	TRBJ2-4	TRBD1	TRBV18	TGTGCCAGCTCACGTACCCAGGGGGCGGGCAAAAACATTCAGTACTTC	CASSRTQGAGKNIQYF
-	TRBJ2-7	-	TRBV21-1	TGTGCCAGCAGTCCGAGAGCTAGCGGGCTGAGGGAGCAGTACTTC	CASSPRASGLREQYF
-	TRBJ2-7	TRBD1	TRBV11-2	TGTGCCAGCAGCTGGGGACAGGGGGTATTCGGCGAGCAGTACTTC	CASSWGQGVFGEQYF
few	TRBJ2-7	TRBD2	TRBV18	TGTGCCAGCTCACCACCTAGCGGGAGGGACTACGAGCAGTACTTC	CASSPPSGRDYEQYF
-	TRBJ2-7	-	TRBV6-6	TGTGCCAGCAGTTCCTTATGGGAGCAGTACTTC	CASSSLWEQYF
-	TRBJ2-5	-	TRBV9	TGTGCCAGCAGCGTAGCCCCGGGAGAGACCCAGTACTTC	CASSVAPGETQYF
-	TRBJ1-2	-	TRBV19	TGTGCCAGTAGTGAGGGGTCACTACGGGGCTACACCTTC	CASSEGSLRGYTF
-	TRBJ2-7	-	TRBV27	TGTGCCAGCAGTTTTCTTGGGACACAATCCTACGAGCAGTACTTC	CASSFLGTQSYEQYF
once	TRBJ1-5	-	TRBV4-1	TGCGCCAGCAGCTCCGAGTTCCATCAGCCCCAGCATTTT	CASSSEFHQPQHF